This T cell receptor (beta chain) was identified during a study of identical twins. MiXCR, applied by TCRdb to the 5' RACE reads, yields one record per CDR3 protein. The sample gives 600,000 to 800,000 distinct CDR3 sequences, 21% of which show up once; about 4.5% is in the top ten. V dropped 0 bases and J dropped 0; count of bases not matched to a gene: 2. Germline values: CDR1 LGHNA, CDR2 YSLEER. The CDR3 totals 15 residues. The same sample was also used in a study of T cells expressing NK-cell markers. From that study: In sorted CD3+CD56+NKG2C+, CD3+CD56+NKG2C- and CD3+CD56-NKG2C+ T cells, TCR beta repertoires were obtained. Dominant NKG2C+ clonotypes accounted for roughly 1.0-7.5% of CD8+ T cells in about six donors.

The TCR was taken from a woman aged 18 to 35 in good health. What was sequenced was PBMCs. The V call is TRBV4-3, the J call TRBJ2-7, with 7 bases aligning to TRBD1. CDR3 coding DNA: TGCGCCAGCAGCCAAGAGAGGGACAGCTCCTACGAGCAGTACTTC. Its protein product is CASSQERDSSYEQYF.